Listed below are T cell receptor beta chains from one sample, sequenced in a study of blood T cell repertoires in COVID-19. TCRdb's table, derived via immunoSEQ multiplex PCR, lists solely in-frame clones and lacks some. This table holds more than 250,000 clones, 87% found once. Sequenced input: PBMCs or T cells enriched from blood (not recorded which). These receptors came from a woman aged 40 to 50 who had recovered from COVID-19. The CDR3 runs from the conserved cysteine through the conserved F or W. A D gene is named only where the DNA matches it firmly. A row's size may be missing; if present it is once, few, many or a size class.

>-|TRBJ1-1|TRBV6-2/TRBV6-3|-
TGTGCCAGCAGTTACTCGAGGTCGGGGATAACTTTCTTT
CASSYSRSGITFF
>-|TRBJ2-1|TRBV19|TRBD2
TGTGCCAGTAAACGGCTCAGCGGGATCGATGAGCAGTTCTTC
CASKRLSGIDEQFF
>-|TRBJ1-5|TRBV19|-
TGTGCCAGTAGTATCGGCACCCGGGGGGGCAATCAGCCCCAGCATTTT
CASSIGTRGGNQPQHF
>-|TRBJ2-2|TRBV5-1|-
TGCGCCAGCAGCTCCGGGACTCCCAACACCGGGGAGCTGTTTTTT
CASSSGTPNTGELFF
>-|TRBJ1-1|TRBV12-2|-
TGTGCAAGTCGCTTCCCTAATCTGAACACTGAAGCTTTCTTT
CASRFPNLNTEAFF
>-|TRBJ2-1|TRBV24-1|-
TGTGCCACCAGTGGTGGGGCGTACAATGAGCAGTTCTTC
CATSGGAYNEQFF
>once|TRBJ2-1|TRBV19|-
TGTGCCAGTAGTCCCCGGGACAGCGGGCACAATGAGCAGTTCTTC
CASSPRDSGHNEQFF
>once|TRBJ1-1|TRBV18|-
TGTGCCAGCTCACCAGGGCCCGTGGGTGAAGCTTTCTTT
CASSPGPVGEAFF
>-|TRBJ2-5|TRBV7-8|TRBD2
TGTGCCAGCAGCCCCCGTCGGGTAGCGGGAGGGGAAGAGACCCAGTACTTC
CASSPRRVAGGEETQYF
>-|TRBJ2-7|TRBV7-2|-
TGTGCCAGCAGCGACGAGTGGGGGGTTGGGTCCTACGAGCAGTACTTC
CASSDEWGVGSYEQYF
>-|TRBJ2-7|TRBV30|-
TGTGCCTGGGGAAGCGGAGGACGGTACGAGCAGTACTTC
CAWGSGGRYEQYF
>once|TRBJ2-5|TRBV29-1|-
TGCAGCGTTGAGTGGCAGGTGAAAGAGACCCAGTACTTC
CSVEWQVKETQYF
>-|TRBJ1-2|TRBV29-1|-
TGCAGCGCTGGGGGTCAGGACAGAAAGTTTAACTATGGCTACACCTTC
CSAGGQDRKFNYGYTF